One sample yielded the 16 T cell receptor beta chains listed below, sequenced in a study of beta chain features in type 1 diabetes. General study results and limits: Type 1 diabetes patients had TCRB CDR3s that were shorter (moderately but significantly so) in all four CD4+ subsets.

The study reverse transcribed the entire isolated RNA, so it sequenced expressed TCRB transcripts. Sequencing was performed with immunoSEQ multiplex PCR; in TCRdb, only in-frame clones are kept and a portion is missing. The sample has a few hundred thousand clones; 10% to 15% are singletons. These receptors lack a known antigen. The sample taken for sequencing was naive CD4+ T cells from blood. The origin of the receptors is a woman between 18 and 29 years old with type 1 diabetes.

The chain has TRBV7-2 and TRBJ2-7; 7 nucleotides match TRBD1. The CDR3 sequence is 13 residues long. V shed 5 bases, J shed 3 bases, and the junction held 4 bases outside the gene matches. The germline CDR1 and CDR2 sequences are SGHTA and FQGNSA. In DNA, the CDR3 is TGTGCCAGCAGCCCACGGACAGGCTACGAGCAGTACTTC. It encodes CASSPRTGYEQYF.

In its sample, this clone was seen a few times. The rearrangement joins TRBV19 to TRBJ2-7; 7 bases are shared with TRBD1. This CDR3 is built from 14 residues. Unmatched junction bases numbered 12, after V lost 7 bases and J lost 6 bases. Germline V gene lookup returns CDR1 LNHDA and CDR2 SQIVND (reference sequence). CDR3 sequence reads: CASTSTGYGGEQYF. The DNA of the CDR3 is TGTGCCAGTACTTCGACAGGGTACGGTGGCGAGCAGTACTTC.

The sample holds a few counts of this clone. Other DNA sequences in the sample encode the same CDR3. The rearrangement joins TRBV29-1 to TRBJ2-7; perhaps TRBD2 as D (5 bases). The CDR3 spans 11 residues. The germline CDR1 and CDR2 sequences are SQVTM and ANQGSEA. Deletions cut 6 bases from V and 7 bases from J, with 13 bases between. The CDR3 nucleotides are TGCAGCGTACGGGGTTCCGGAGAGCAGTACTTC. Amino acids: CSVRGSGEQYF.

This clone was picked up a small number of times. In DNA, the CDR3 is TGTGCCAGCAGAATGACAGCCGGGAATGAGCAGTTCTTC. Translation gives CASRMTAGNEQFF. The rearrangement links TRBV28 to TRBJ2-1; TRBD1 is a possible D gene (5 bases). Germline V gene lookup returns CDR1 MDHEN and CDR2 SYDVKM. The V gene lost 6 bases and the J gene lost 7 bases, with 13 bases spanning the gap. The CDR3 has 13 residues.

This chain uses TRBV7-9 with TRBJ2-1; unclear D gene. CDR3 length equals 12 residues. Germline assignment: CDR1 SEHNR and CDR2 FQNEAQ (reference sequence). Trimming stripped 8 bases from V and 6 bases from J, with 11 bases between. The CDR3 DNA follows: TGTGCCAGCCCTACTGTGTCCAATGAGCAGTTCTTC. Translated: CASPTVSNEQFF.

CDR3 sequence: CASSLGSGNTIYF. CDR3 nucleotides: TGTGCCAGCAGCTTAGGCAGTGGAAACACCATATATTTT. This rearrangement joins TRBV7-2 to TRBJ1-3; D unresolved. The CDR3 is 13 residues long. Germline-derived CDR1 and CDR2 are SGHTA and FQGNSA. V was pared by 1 base and J by 3 bases, with 4 bases between.

The chain couples TRBV14 to TRBJ1-4; possible D gene TRBD1, 5 bases. The germline gives CDR1 SGHDN, CDR2 FVKESK. V shed 1 base and J shed 13 bases, with 13 bases lying between them. The CDR3 extends over 13 amino acids. CDR3 sequence: CASSQAARGGLFF. The CDR3 DNA reads as TGTGCCAGCAGCCAAGCGGCTAGGGGAGGACTGTTTTTT.

The CDR3 is CASSPPFETSGHNEQFF. The CDR3 nucleotides are TGTGCCAGCTCACCACCGTTCGAGACTAGCGGCCACAATGAGCAGTTCTTC. The chain couples TRBV18 to TRBJ2-1; 9 bases map to TRBD2. With 0 bases clipped from V and 5 bases from J, the junction kept 8 bases outside the gene matches. Germline CDR1 is KGHSH and CDR2 is LQKENI. The CDR3 extends over 17 amino acids.

The chain links TRBV19 to TRBJ2-3; D is uncertain. The germline V gene encodes CDR1 LNHDA and CDR2 SQIVND (reference sequence). V lost 7 bases to trimming and J lost 2 bases, with 10 bases between them. This CDR3 is built from 13 residues. The CDR3 nucleotides are TGTGCCAGTAAGTGGGCACCCACAGATACGCAGTATTTT. This codes for CASKWAPTDTQYF.

The chain recombines TRBV19 with TRBJ1-2, with D possibly TRBD1 on 6 matching bases. CDR1 and CDR2 (germline): LNHDA, SQIVND (reference sequence). The CDR3 totals 14 residues. The ends were cut back, 5 bases at V and 5 bases at J, with 15 bases in the middle. The CDR3 region is CASSHQGPGYGYTF. In DNA, the CDR3 is TGTGCCAGTAGTCACCAGGGGCCCGGGTATGGCTACACCTTC.

The V gene is TRBV7-2, the J gene TRBJ2-7; 7 bases line up with TRBD1. CDR1 and CDR2 (germline): SGHTA, FQGNSA. V shed 1 base, J shed 3 bases, and the junction held 3 bases outside the gene matches. This CDR3 is built from 14 residues. The DNA of the CDR3 is TGTGCCAGCAGCTTAGGACAGGGAGACTACGAGCAGTACTTC. Translating gives CASSLGQGDYEQYF.

This clone was seen a few times. The rearrangement uses TRBV2 and TRBJ2-7; TRBD1 matches 7 bases. Trimming at V came to 7 bases and at J to 4 bases, leaving 1 base not matched to a gene. Germline V lookup: CDR1 SNHLY, CDR2 FYNNEI. This CDR3 has 11 residues. The CDR3 spells CASTGGYEQYF. For the CDR3, the DNA is TGTGCCAGCACAGGGGGATACGAGCAGTACTTC.

The chain joins TRBV28 to TRBJ1-1; D may be TRBD1 (5 bases). The V gene's germline CDR1 is MDHEN and CDR2 SYDVKM. CDR3 size: 13 residues. Trimming cost V 5 bases and J 3 bases, with 10 bases left between them. The CDR3 coding sequence is TGTGCCAGCAGTACTTGGGACTACACTGAAGCTTTCTTT. The encoded protein is CASSTWDYTEAFF.

The genes are TRBV7-9 and TRBJ2-1; D gene uncertain. The germline V gene has CDR1 SEHNR and CDR2 FQNEAQ (reference sequence). Trimming stripped 1 base from V and 0 bases from J, with 10 bases between. CDR3 size: 16 residues. For the CDR3, the DNA is TGTGCCAGCAGCTTAGAGGTGCGGAGCTCCTACAATGAGCAGTTCTTC. Its translation is CASSLEVRSSYNEQFF.

In this sample, this clone turned up a few times. The rearrangement uses TRBV5-4 and TRBJ2-3; 9 bases are a match to TRBD1. Germline V gene data show CDR1 as SGHNT and CDR2 as YYREEE (reference sequence). The J segment lost 0 bases and the V segment lost 5 bases, leaving 4 bases of the junction unmatched. This CDR3 is built from 15 residues. The CDR3 nucleotides read TGTGCCAGCAGTTTAGGACAGGGGAGCACAGATACGCAGTATTTT. This translates into CASSLGQGSTDTQYF.

The rearrangement uses TRBV5-1 and TRBJ2-7, with 7 bases fitting TRBD1. The ends lost 4 bases at V and 6 bases at J; junction bases unmatched: 4. Germline V gene data show CDR1 as SGHRS and CDR2 as YFSETQ. The CDR3 covers 12 residues. The CDR3 protein is CASSTDRAEQYF. CDR3 nucleotides: TGCGCCAGCAGCACAGACAGGGCCGAGCAGTACTTC.